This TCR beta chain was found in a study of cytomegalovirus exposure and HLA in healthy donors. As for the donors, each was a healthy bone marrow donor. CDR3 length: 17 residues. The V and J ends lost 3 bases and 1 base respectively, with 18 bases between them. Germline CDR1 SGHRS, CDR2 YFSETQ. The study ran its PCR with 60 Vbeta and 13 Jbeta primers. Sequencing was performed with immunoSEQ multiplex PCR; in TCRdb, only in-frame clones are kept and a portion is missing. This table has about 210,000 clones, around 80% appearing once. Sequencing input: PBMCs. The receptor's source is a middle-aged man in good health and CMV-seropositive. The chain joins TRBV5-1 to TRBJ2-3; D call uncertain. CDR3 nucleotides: TGCGCCAGCAGCTCGCTTTCCGCGCTATCGGGCACAGATACGCAGTATTTT. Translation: CASSSLSALSGTDTQYF.